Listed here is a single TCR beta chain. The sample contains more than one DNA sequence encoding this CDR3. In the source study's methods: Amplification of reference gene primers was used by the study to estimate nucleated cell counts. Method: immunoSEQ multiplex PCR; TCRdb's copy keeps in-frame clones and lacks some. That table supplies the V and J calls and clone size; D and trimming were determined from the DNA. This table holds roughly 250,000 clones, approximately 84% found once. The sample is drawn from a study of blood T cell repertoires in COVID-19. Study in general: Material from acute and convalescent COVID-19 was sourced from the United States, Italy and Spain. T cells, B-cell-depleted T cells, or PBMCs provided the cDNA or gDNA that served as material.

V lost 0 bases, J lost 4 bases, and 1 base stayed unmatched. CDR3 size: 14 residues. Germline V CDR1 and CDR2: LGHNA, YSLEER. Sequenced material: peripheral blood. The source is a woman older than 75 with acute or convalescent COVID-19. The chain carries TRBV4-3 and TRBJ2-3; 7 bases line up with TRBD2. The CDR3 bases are TGCGCCAGCAGCCAAGATGCGGGGGCAGATACGCAGTATTTT. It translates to CASSQDAGADTQYF.